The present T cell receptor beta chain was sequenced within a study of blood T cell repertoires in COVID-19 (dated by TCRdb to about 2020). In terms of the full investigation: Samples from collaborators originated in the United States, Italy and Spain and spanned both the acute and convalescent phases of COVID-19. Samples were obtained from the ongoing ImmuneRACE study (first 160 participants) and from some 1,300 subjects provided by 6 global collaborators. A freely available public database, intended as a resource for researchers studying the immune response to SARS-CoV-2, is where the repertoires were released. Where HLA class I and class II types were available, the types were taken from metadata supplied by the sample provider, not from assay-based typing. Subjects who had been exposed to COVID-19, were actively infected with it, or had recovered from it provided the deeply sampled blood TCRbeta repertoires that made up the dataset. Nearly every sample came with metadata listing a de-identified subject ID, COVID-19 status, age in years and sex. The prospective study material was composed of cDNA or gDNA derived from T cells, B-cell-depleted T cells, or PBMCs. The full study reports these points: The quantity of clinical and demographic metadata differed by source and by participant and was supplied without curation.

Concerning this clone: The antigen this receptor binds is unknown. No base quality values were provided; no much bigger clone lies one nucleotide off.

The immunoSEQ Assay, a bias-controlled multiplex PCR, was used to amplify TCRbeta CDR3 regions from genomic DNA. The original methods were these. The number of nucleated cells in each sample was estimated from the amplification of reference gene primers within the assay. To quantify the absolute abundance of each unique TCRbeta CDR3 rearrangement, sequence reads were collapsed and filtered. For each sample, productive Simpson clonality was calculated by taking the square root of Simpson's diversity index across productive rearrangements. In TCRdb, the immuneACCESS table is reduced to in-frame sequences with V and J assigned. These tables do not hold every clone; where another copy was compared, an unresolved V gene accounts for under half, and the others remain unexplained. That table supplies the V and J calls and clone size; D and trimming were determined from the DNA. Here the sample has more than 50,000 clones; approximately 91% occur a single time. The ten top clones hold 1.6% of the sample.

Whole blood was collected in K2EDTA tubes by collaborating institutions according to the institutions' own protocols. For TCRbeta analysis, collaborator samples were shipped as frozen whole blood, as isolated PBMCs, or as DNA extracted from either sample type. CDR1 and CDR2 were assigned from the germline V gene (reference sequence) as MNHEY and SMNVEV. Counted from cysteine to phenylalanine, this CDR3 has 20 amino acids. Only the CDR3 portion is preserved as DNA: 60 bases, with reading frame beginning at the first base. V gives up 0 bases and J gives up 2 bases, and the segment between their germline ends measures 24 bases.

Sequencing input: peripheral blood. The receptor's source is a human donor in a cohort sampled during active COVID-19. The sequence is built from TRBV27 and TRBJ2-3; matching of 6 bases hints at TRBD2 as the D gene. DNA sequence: TGTGCCAGCAGTTTATCTACAGTGACGGGAGTCTCAAGAGCCACAGATACGCAGTATTTT. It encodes CASSLSTVTGVSRATDTQYF.